This is a list of T cell receptor beta chains from one sample in a study of T cell repertoires in cytomegalovirus infection. TCRdb analysed the reads with MiXCR anew, one entry per CDR3 protein. The sample has about 220,000 distinct CDR3 sequences, roughly two fifths seen once; the top ten hold 59%. No cognate antigen is known for these TCRs. The sample consisted of CD8+ T cells from cultured PBMCs, taken from culture after CMV antigen stimulation. Every receptor here comes from a human donor in good health (CMV status not recorded). Some clones in this sample may be carry-over from other donors' samples. CDR3s include the opening cysteine and the closing phenylalanine or tryptophan. The order of the fields is J gene, clone size, CDR3 length, V gene, D gene, CDR3 protein, CDR3 DNA. D genes are given only for firm matches. Part of the rows lack a size; the others show once, few, many or a class for expanded clones.

j_call: TRBJ2-2
clone_size: NA
cdr3_length: 15
v_call: TRBV4-1
d_call: NA
cdr3_aa: CASSQDPTGTGEMFF
cdr3_nt: TGCGCCAGCAGCCAAGACCCTACCGGCACCGGGGAGATGTTTTTT

j_call: TRBJ2-2
clone_size: NA
cdr3_length: 14
v_call: TRBV6-1
d_call: TRBD1
cdr3_aa: CASSRTGVTGELFF
cdr3_nt: TGTGCCAGCAGTAGGACAGGGGTGACCGGGGAGCTGTTTTTT

j_call: TRBJ2-2
clone_size: few
cdr3_length: 11
v_call: TRBV25-1
d_call: NA
cdr3_aa: CASTLTGELFF
cdr3_nt: TGTGCCAGCACCCTTACCGGGGAGCTGTTTTTT

j_call: TRBJ2-5
clone_size: few
cdr3_length: 16
v_call: TRBV7-2
d_call: NA
cdr3_aa: CASSLRGGPYQETQYF
cdr3_nt: TGTGCCAGCAGCTTACGAGGGGGGCCGTACCAAGAGACCCAGTACTTC

j_call: TRBJ2-2
clone_size: NA
cdr3_length: 14
v_call: TRBV10-3
d_call: TRBD2
cdr3_aa: CAISPGGDTGELFF
cdr3_nt: TGTGCCATCAGCCCCGGGGGGGACACCGGGGAGCTGTTTTTT

j_call: TRBJ1-2
clone_size: few
cdr3_length: 11
v_call: TRBV2
d_call: NA
cdr3_aa: CASRAEDGYTF
cdr3_nt: TGTGCCAGCAGGGCAGAAGATGGCTACACCTTC

j_call: TRBJ2-7
clone_size: NA
cdr3_length: 14
v_call: TRBV6-1
d_call: NA
cdr3_aa: CASSSRGSGYEQYF
cdr3_nt: TGTGCCAGCAGTAGCCGGGGTAGCGGATACGAGCAGTACTTC

j_call: TRBJ1-2
clone_size: once
cdr3_length: 13
v_call: TRBV7-9
d_call: NA
cdr3_aa: CASSLGYGDGYTF
cdr3_nt: TGTGCCAGCAGCTTAGGATACGGGGATGGCTACACCTTC

j_call: TRBJ1-3
clone_size: NA
cdr3_length: 14
v_call: TRBV13
d_call: NA
cdr3_aa: CASSEPDSRNTIYF
cdr3_nt: TGTGCCAGCAGCGAACCGGACAGTAGAAACACCATATATTTT

j_call: TRBJ2-1
clone_size: few
cdr3_length: 14
v_call: TRBV2
d_call: TRBD2
cdr3_aa: CARAGLPSGNEQFF
cdr3_nt: TGTGCCAGAGCGGGACTACCAAGTGGCAATGAGCAGTTCTTC

j_call: TRBJ1-1
clone_size: NA
cdr3_length: 14
v_call: TRBV27
d_call: NA
cdr3_aa: CASSLYGRNTEAFF
cdr3_nt: TGTGCCAGCAGTTTATACGGGCGGAACACTGAAGCTTTCTTT

j_call: TRBJ2-2
clone_size: NA
cdr3_length: 16
v_call: TRBV7-4
d_call: NA
cdr3_aa: CASSGYPRGQTGELFF
cdr3_nt: TGTGCCAGCTCCGGATATCCAAGAGGACAAACCGGGGAGCTGTTTTTT

j_call: TRBJ2-1
clone_size: few
cdr3_length: 18
v_call: TRBV4-1
d_call: TRBD2
cdr3_aa: CASSQDLPLADSYNEQFF
cdr3_nt: TGCGCCAGCAGCCAAGATCTCCCGCTAGCGGACTCCTACAATGAGCAGTTCTTC

j_call: TRBJ2-1
clone_size: NA
cdr3_length: 12
v_call: TRBV7-9
d_call: NA
cdr3_aa: CASEKGGHEQFF
cdr3_nt: TGTGCCTCGGAAAAGGGTGGGCATGAGCAGTTCTTC

j_call: TRBJ1-2
clone_size: NA
cdr3_length: 14
v_call: TRBV6-1
d_call: TRBD1
cdr3_aa: CASEDREYDYGYTF
cdr3_nt: TGTGCCAGCGAGGACAGGGAATACGACTATGGCTACACCTTC

j_call: TRBJ2-5
clone_size: few
cdr3_length: 16
v_call: TRBV7-2
d_call: TRBD2
cdr3_aa: CASSSPSGRIQETQYF
cdr3_nt: TGTGCCAGCAGCTCCCCCAGCGGGAGGATACAAGAGACCCAGTACTTC

j_call: TRBJ1-2
clone_size: few
cdr3_length: 14
v_call: TRBV11-2
d_call: NA
cdr3_aa: CASTFGRGDYGYTF
cdr3_nt: TGTGCCAGCACCTTCGGCAGGGGCGACTATGGCTACACCTTC

j_call: TRBJ2-1
clone_size: NA
cdr3_length: 15
v_call: TRBV27
d_call: NA
cdr3_aa: CASSFRGVVYNEQFF
cdr3_nt: TGTGCCAGCAGTTTTCGCGGGGTCGTTTACAATGAGCAGTTCTTC

j_call: TRBJ2-1
clone_size: NA
cdr3_length: 16
v_call: TRBV11-1
d_call: NA
cdr3_aa: CASSTWDSLTRNEQFF
cdr3_nt: TGTGCCAGCAGCACTTGGGACTCCCTAACACGAAATGAGCAGTTCTTC

j_call: TRBJ1-1
clone_size: NA
cdr3_length: 14
v_call: TRBV7-2
d_call: NA
cdr3_aa: CASSLDGLGTEAFF
cdr3_nt: TGTGCCAGCAGCTTAGACGGGCTCGGCACTGAAGCTTTCTTT

j_call: TRBJ2-5
clone_size: few
cdr3_length: 16
v_call: TRBV7-4
d_call: NA
cdr3_aa: CASRLNQGVERETQYF
cdr3_nt: TGTGCCAGCAGACTAAATCAGGGAGTCGAGCGGGAGACCCAGTACTTC

j_call: TRBJ1-1
clone_size: few
cdr3_length: 14
v_call: TRBV7-8
d_call: TRBD1
cdr3_aa: CASSRTGENTEAFF
cdr3_nt: TGTGCCAGCAGCCGGACAGGGGAAAACACTGAAGCTTTCTTT

j_call: TRBJ1-6
clone_size: few
cdr3_length: 12
v_call: TRBV19
d_call: TRBD1
cdr3_aa: CASHRGGSPLHF
cdr3_nt: TGTGCCAGCCACAGGGGCGGTTCACCCCTCCACTTT

j_call: TRBJ1-6
clone_size: many
cdr3_length: 15
v_call: TRBV6-6
d_call: TRBD1
cdr3_aa: CASSYRGQGESPLHF
cdr3_nt: TGTGCCAGCAGTTACAGGGGACAGGGCGAATCACCCCTCCACTTT

j_call: TRBJ1-2
clone_size: few
cdr3_length: 16
v_call: TRBV25-1
d_call: TRBD1
cdr3_aa: CASSDSLTGANYGYTF
cdr3_nt: TGTGCCAGCAGTGACAGCTTGACAGGGGCTAACTATGGCTACACCTTC

j_call: TRBJ2-2
clone_size: NA
cdr3_length: 17
v_call: TRBV20-1
d_call: NA
cdr3_aa: CSARSPVSGLNTGGLFF
cdr3_nt: TGCAGTGCTAGGTCACCTGTGAGCGGCTTGAACACCGGGGGGCTGTTTTTT

j_call: TRBJ2-1
clone_size: NA
cdr3_length: 13
v_call: TRBV7-3
d_call: NA
cdr3_aa: CASSLGGVDEQFF
cdr3_nt: TGTGCCAGCAGCTTAGGCGGGGTCGATGAGCAGTTCTTC

j_call: TRBJ2-1
clone_size: once
cdr3_length: 10
v_call: TRBV7-3
d_call: NA
cdr3_aa: CATIGDEQFF
cdr3_nt: TGTGCCACGATCGGCGATGAGCAGTTCTTC

j_call: TRBJ2-1
clone_size: many
cdr3_length: 14
v_call: TRBV5-5
d_call: NA
cdr3_aa: CASSLRSSYGEQFF
cdr3_nt: TGTGCCAGCAGCTTGAGGTCCTCGTACGGAGAGCAGTTCTTC

j_call: TRBJ1-2
clone_size: few
cdr3_length: 14
v_call: TRBV14
d_call: NA
cdr3_aa: CASSQVIGDYGYTF
cdr3_nt: TGTGCCAGCAGCCAAGTAATAGGCGACTATGGCTACACCTTC

j_call: TRBJ1-1
clone_size: NA
cdr3_length: 12
v_call: TRBV30
d_call: NA
cdr3_aa: CAYDTANTEAFF
cdr3_nt: TGTGCCTATGACACCGCGAACACTGAAGCTTTCTTT

j_call: TRBJ2-5
clone_size: NA
cdr3_length: 15
v_call: TRBV20-1
d_call: TRBD2
cdr3_aa: CSARAASGGEETQYF
cdr3_nt: TGCAGTGCTAGAGCGGCTAGCGGGGGGGAAGAGACCCAGTACTTC

j_call: TRBJ1-1
clone_size: NA
cdr3_length: 18
v_call: TRBV19
d_call: TRBD1
cdr3_aa: CASSPRTGTGWANTEAFF
cdr3_nt: TGTGCCAGTAGTCCCCGGACCGGGACAGGTTGGGCGAACACTGAAGCTTTCTTT

j_call: TRBJ2-7
clone_size: few
cdr3_length: 16
v_call: TRBV7-9
d_call: NA
cdr3_aa: CASSLGVGQRAYEQYF
cdr3_nt: TGTGCCAGCAGCTTAGGGGTTGGACAGAGAGCCTACGAGCAGTACTTC

j_call: TRBJ1-2
clone_size: NA
cdr3_length: 15
v_call: TRBV6-8
d_call: NA
cdr3_aa: CASSYSRLGNYGYTF
cdr3_nt: TGTGCCAGCAGTTACTCGAGGCTGGGAAACTATGGCTACACCTTC

j_call: TRBJ2-1
clone_size: NA
cdr3_length: 15
v_call: TRBV2
d_call: NA
cdr3_aa: CATLFKGGALNEQFF
cdr3_nt: TGTGCCACCCTCTTCAAGGGTGGGGCATTAAATGAGCAGTTCTTC

j_call: TRBJ2-7
clone_size: NA
cdr3_length: 15
v_call: TRBV27
d_call: NA
cdr3_aa: CASSPPGRVRYEQYF
cdr3_nt: TGTGCCAGCAGTCCTCCCGGCAGGGTTCGGTACGAGCAGTACTTC

j_call: TRBJ2-7
clone_size: NA
cdr3_length: 17
v_call: TRBV28
d_call: TRBD2
cdr3_aa: CASSLYPGLAGEREQCF
cdr3_nt: TGTGCCAGCAGTCTCTACCCGGGACTAGCGGGCGAGCGAGAGCAGTGCTTC

j_call: TRBJ1-2
clone_size: many
cdr3_length: 15
v_call: TRBV11-2
d_call: NA
cdr3_aa: CASSLGGGIKYGYTF
cdr3_nt: TGTGCCAGCAGCTTGGGGGGGGGAATAAAGTATGGCTACACCTTC

j_call: TRBJ1-2
clone_size: NA
cdr3_length: 15
v_call: TRBV12-3/TRBV12-4
d_call: NA
cdr3_aa: CASSGPGEGKNGYTF
cdr3_nt: TGTGCCAGCAGTGGCCCAGGAGAGGGAAAGAATGGCTACACCTTC

j_call: TRBJ2-7
clone_size: NA
cdr3_length: 12
v_call: TRBV30
d_call: NA
cdr3_aa: CAWSDRSYEQYF
cdr3_nt: TGTGCCTGGAGTGACCGGAGCTACGAGCAGTACTTC

j_call: TRBJ2-4
clone_size: few
cdr3_length: 15
v_call: TRBV11-2
d_call: NA
cdr3_aa: CASSLGRSAKNIQYF
cdr3_nt: TGTGCCAGCAGCTTAGGCAGGTCGGCCAAAAACATTCAGTACTTC

j_call: TRBJ2-1
clone_size: NA
cdr3_length: 15
v_call: TRBV20-1
d_call: NA
cdr3_aa: CSAVKLETAYNEQFF
cdr3_nt: TGCAGTGCTGTCAAATTAGAGACCGCCTACAATGAGCAGTTCTTC

j_call: TRBJ2-7
clone_size: NA
cdr3_length: 14
v_call: TRBV20-1
d_call: TRBD1
cdr3_aa: CSARGDRGPYEQYF
cdr3_nt: TGCAGTGCTAGAGGGGACAGGGGTCCTTACGAGCAGTACTTC

j_call: TRBJ2-2
clone_size: few
cdr3_length: 15
v_call: TRBV7-6
d_call: TRBD1
cdr3_aa: CASSGGQGYTGELFF
cdr3_nt: TGTGCCAGCAGCGGGGGACAGGGCTACACCGGGGAGCTGTTTTTT